This T cell receptor beta chain was obtained from a study of blood T cell repertoires in COVID-19. Across the study: Acute-phase and convalescent COVID-19 samples originated in the United States, Italy and Spain. Nucleic acid was either cDNA or gDNA, and it came from T cells, B-cell-depleted T cells, or PBMCs.

With 4 bases clipped from V and 7 bases from J, the junction kept 11 bases outside the gene matches. This CDR3 contains 14 residues. CDR1 is GTSNPN, CDR2 SVGIG, per germline (reference sequence). In the study's own analysis: Estimated nucleated cell counts came from reference gene primer amplification. Profiling relied on immunoSEQ multiplex PCR, and the TCRdb table lists in-frame clones only, not all of them. V and J calls and clone size are those listed in that table; D and trimming were worked out from the DNA. The sample has around 200,000 clones, around four fifths seen once. This clone occurred once.

The sequence was collected from a middle-aged man with active or convalescent COVID-19. Sequencing was done on a sample of peripheral blood. The chain uses TRBV30 and TRBJ1-1, with TRBD1 matching 8 bases. CDR3 DNA: TGTGCCTGGACTAAAGAGACAGGGGCCGTTGAAGCTTTCTTT. Translated, it gives CAWTKETGAVEAFF.